Listed below are T cell receptor beta chains from one sample, sequenced in a study of cytomegalovirus exposure and HLA in healthy donors. Assay: immunoSEQ multiplex PCR; the TCRdb copy retains only in-frame clones and omits some. The sample shows nearly 200,000 clones, around 80% of them seen only once. Sequenced input: PBMCs. These receptors all come from a woman in her thirties in good health and CMV-seropositive. The CDR3 runs from the conserved cysteine through the conserved F or W. A D gene is named only where the DNA matches it firmly. Some rows mark clone size as missing; the rest say once, few, many or name a class of expanded clone.

V,D,J,size,length,CDR3
TRBV19,TRBD2,TRBJ2-1,NA,16,CASSIVGAGGLNEQFF
TRBV27,TRBD1,TRBJ1-2,NA,15,CASRMRTGPNYGYTF
TRBV6-5,NA,TRBJ1-5,few,15,CASRKRGGAHQPQHF
TRBV4-2,NA,TRBJ1-5,few,15,CASSQEGWHNQPQHF
TRBV14,NA,TRBJ2-1,NA,16,CASSPSTGRWPNEQFF
TRBV28,TRBD2,TRBJ2-3,few,15,CASSVIAGRTDTQYF
TRBV10-2,NA,TRBJ1-2,NA,13,CASSEGGGSGYTF
TRBV5-1,NA,TRBJ1-2,NA,12,CASSAGQRLYTF
TRBV27,TRBD2,TRBJ2-3,NA,15,CASSPLAGAADTQYF
TRBV6-1,NA,TRBJ2-2,once,15,CASSVLSGNTGELFF
TRBV27,NA,TRBJ2-7,once,13,CASREGGFYEQYF
TRBV6-1,TRBD1,TRBJ1-1,NA,13,CASRGTVNTEAFF
TRBV7-9,TRBD1,TRBJ2-5,NA,16,CASSPPGQILQETQYF
TRBV19,TRBD1,TRBJ1-3,NA,18,CASSIMGTGQSFGNTIYF
TRBV20-1,NA,TRBJ2-1,once,11,CSALSYNEQFF
TRBV29-1,NA,TRBJ2-7,NA,13,CSVSYTVGYEQYF